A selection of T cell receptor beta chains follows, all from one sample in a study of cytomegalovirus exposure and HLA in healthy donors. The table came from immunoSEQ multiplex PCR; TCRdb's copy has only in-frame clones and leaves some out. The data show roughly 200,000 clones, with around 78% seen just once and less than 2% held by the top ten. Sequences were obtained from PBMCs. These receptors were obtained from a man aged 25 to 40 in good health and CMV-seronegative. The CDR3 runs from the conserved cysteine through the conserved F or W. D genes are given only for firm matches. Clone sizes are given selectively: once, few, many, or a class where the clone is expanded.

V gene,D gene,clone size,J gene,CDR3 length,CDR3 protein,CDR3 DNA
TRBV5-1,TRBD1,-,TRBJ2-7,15,CASSSVDRGRNEQYF,TGCGCCAGCAGCAGCGTGGACAGGGGGCGGAACGAGCAGTACTTC
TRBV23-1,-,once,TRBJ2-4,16,CASRTRRSGSPDIQYF,TGCGCCAGCAGGACAAGACGGAGTGGGAGCCCGGACATTCAGTACTTC
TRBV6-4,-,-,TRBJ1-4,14,CASSDPKVGAKLFF,TGTGCCAGCAGTGACCCTAAGGTAGGAGCAAAACTGTTTTTT
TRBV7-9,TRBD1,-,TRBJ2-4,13,CASKDRRTDIQYF,TGTGCCAGCAAGGACAGGCGTACGGACATTCAGTACTTC
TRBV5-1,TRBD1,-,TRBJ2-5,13,CASGTGGQETQYF,TGCGCCAGCGGAACAGGGGGCCAAGAGACCCAGTACTTC
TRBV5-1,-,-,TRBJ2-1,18,CASSLGDYRETTYNEQFF,TGCGCCAGCAGCTTGGGAGACTACCGGGAAACAACCTACAATGAGCAGTTCTTC
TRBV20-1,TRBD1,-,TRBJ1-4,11,CSVEQGEKLFF,TGCAGCGTAGAACAGGGGGAAAAACTGTTTTTT
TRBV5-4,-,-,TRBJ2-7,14,CASSSRVSSYEQYF,TGTGCCAGCAGCTCCCGGGTTAGCAGCTACGAGCAGTACTTC
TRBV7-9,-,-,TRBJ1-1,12,CSSSLESREAFF,TGTTCCAGCAGCTTAGAGAGCAGGGAAGCTTTCTTT
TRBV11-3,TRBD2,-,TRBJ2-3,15,CASSLHSGSTDTQYF,TGTGCCAGCAGCTTACATAGCGGGAGCACAGATACGCAGTATTTT
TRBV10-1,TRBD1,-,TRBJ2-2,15,CASSERTGSTGELFF,TGCGCCAGCAGTGAGAGGACAGGGAGCACCGGGGAGCTGTTTTTT
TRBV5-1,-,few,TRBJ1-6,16,CASSIQPPDSNSPLHF,TGCGCCAGCAGTATCCAGCCCCCGGACAGTAATTCACCCCTCCACTTT
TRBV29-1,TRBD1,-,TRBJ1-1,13,CSVALDRGVEAFF,TGCAGCGTTGCTCTGGACAGGGGAGTTGAAGCTTTCTTT
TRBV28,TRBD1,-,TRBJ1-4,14,CASSSLTGYEKLFF,TGTGCCAGCAGTTCCCTGACAGGGTATGAAAAACTGTTTTTT
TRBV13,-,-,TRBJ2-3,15,CASSFGGGGTDTQYF,TGTGCCAGCAGCTTTGGCGGAGGGGGCACAGATACGCAGTATTTT
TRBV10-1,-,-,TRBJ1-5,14,CASIQRDGNQPQHF,TGCGCCAGCATCCAGCGGGACGGGAATCAGCCCCAGCATTTT
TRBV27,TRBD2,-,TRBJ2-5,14,CATRTSGNHQTQYF,TGTGCCACCAGGACTAGCGGGAATCATCAGACCCAGTACTTC
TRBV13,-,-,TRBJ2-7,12,CASSHQGGEQYF,TGTGCCAGCAGCCACCAGGGAGGCGAGCAGTACTTC
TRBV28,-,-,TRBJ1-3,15,CASSVQVLSGNTIYF,TGTGCCAGCAGTGTCCAGGTTTTGTCTGGAAACACCATATATTTT
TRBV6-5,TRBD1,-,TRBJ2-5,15,CASSPFTGVQETQYF,TGTGCCAGCAGTCCCTTCACAGGGGTCCAAGAGACCCAGTACTTC
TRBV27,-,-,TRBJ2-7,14,CASSLYYSTYEQYF,TGTGCCAGCAGTTTATATTACAGCACCTACGAGCAGTACTTC
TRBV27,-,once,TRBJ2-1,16,CASSSPLALGNNEQFF,TGTGCCAGCAGTTCCCCTCTAGCACTCGGAAACAATGAGCAGTTCTTC